The T cell receptor (beta chain) under discussion was sequenced for a study of T cell responses to AZD1222 COVID-19 vaccine. Study-level results: Possibly, clonal diversity was underestimated; donors were largely white British and included more females.

This clone was seen only a few times. The antigen remains unidentified. Here immunoSEQ multiplex PCR was the method, and the copy in TCRdb shows in-frame clones only, minus some. This sample carries 120,000 or so clones, 92% of them seen once, and the ten largest clones take about 14%. There are 14 residues in the CDR3. Germline CDR1 and CDR2: SGHTA and FQGNSA. Trimming took 6 bases from V and 0 from J, leaving 11 bases between them. The source of this sequence is an adult in good health. The V call is TRBV7-2, the J call TRBJ1-1, with D hard to call. The sequencing here drew on peripheral blood, taken on day 0 of AZD1222 vaccination. In DNA form, the CDR3 reads TGTGCCAGCAGTCTGACAACAATGAACACTGAAGCTTTCTTT. Protein product: CASSLTTMNTEAFF.